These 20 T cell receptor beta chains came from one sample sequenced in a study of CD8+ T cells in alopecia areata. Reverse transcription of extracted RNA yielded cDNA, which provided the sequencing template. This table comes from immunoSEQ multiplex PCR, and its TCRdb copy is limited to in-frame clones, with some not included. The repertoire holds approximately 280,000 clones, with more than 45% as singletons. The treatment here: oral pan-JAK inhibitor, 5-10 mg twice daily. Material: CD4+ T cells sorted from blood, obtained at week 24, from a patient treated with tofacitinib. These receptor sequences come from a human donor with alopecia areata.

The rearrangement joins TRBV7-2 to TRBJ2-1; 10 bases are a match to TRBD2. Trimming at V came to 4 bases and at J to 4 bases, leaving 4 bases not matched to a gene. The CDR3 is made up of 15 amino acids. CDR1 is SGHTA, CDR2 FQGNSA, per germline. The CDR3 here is CASSYWTSGYNEQFF. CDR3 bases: TGTGCCAGCAGCTACTGGACTAGCGGTTACAATGAGCAGTTCTTC.

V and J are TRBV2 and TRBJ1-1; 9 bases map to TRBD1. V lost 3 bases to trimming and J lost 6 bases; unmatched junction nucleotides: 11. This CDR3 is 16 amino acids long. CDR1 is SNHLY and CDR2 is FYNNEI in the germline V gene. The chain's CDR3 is CASSDLVGTGLPEAFF. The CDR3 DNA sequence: TGTGCCAGCAGTGACCTGGTGGGGACAGGGTTGCCTGAAGCTTTCTTT.

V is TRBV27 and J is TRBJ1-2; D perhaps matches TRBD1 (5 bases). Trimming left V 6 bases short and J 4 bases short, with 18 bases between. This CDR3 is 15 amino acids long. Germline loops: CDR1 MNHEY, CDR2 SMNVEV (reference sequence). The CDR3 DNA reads TGTGCCAGCAGCTTCTTCGGGAGGGGCAGCTATGGCTACACCTTC. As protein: CASSFFGRGSYGYTF.

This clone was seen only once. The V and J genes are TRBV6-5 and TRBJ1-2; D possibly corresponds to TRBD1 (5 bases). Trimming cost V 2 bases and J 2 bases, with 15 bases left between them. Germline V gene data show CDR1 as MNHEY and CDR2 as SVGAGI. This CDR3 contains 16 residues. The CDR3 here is CASSYAGLRGNYGYTF. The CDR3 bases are TGTGCCAGCAGTTACGCCGGCCTTCGGGGCAACTATGGCTACACCTTC.

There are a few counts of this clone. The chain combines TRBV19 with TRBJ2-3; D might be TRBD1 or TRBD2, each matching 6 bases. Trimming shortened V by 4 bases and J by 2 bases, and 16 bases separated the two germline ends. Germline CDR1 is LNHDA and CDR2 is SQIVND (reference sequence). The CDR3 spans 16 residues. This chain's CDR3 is CASSTDRRGATDTQYF. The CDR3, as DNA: TGTGCCAGTAGTACCGACAGGAGGGGGGCCACAGATACGCAGTATTTT.

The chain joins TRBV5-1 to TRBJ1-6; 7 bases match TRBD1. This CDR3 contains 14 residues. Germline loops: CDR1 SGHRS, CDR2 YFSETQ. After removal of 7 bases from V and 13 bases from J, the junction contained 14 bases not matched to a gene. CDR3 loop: CASRDSGAGLPLHF. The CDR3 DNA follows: TGCGCCAGCCGGGACAGTGGGGCTGGTCTGCCCCTCCACTTT. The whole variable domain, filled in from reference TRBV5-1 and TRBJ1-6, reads KAGVTQTPRYLIKTRGQQVTLSCSPISGHRSVSWYQQTPGQGLQFLFEYFSETQRNKGNFPGRFSGRQFSNSRSEMNVSTLELGDSALYLCASRDSGAGLPLHFGNGTRLTVT.

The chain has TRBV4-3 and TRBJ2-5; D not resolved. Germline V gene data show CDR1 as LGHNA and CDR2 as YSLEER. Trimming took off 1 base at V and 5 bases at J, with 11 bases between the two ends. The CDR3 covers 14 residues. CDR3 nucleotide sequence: TGCGCCAGCAGCCAAGCAACTTCTTCGGAGACCCAGTACTTC. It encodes CASSQATSSETQYF.

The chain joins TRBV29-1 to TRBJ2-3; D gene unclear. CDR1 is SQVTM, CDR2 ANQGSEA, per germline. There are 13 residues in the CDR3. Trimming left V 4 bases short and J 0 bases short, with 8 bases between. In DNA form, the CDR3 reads TGCAGCGTTGTTACCCGCAGCACAGATACGCAGTATTTT. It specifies CSVVTRSTDTQYF.

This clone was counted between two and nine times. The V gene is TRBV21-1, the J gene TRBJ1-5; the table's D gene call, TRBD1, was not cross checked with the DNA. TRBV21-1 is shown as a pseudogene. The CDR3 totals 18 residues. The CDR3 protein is CASSSVGPDRGYNQPQHF. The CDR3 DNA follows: TGTGCCAGCAGCTCCGTGGGTCCGGACAGGGGCTATAATCAGCCCCAGCATTTT.

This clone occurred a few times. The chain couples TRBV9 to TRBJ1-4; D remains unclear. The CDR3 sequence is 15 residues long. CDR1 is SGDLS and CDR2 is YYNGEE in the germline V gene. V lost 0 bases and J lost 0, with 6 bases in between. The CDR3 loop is CASSVDAATNEKLFF. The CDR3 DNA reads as TGTGCCAGCAGCGTAGATGCGGCAACTAATGAAAAACTGTTTTTT.

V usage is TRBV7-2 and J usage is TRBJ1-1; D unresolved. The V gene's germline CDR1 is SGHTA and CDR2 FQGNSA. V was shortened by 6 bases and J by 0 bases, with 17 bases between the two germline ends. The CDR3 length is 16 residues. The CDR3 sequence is CASSIFSGSLNTEAFF. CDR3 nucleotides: TGTGCCAGCAGTATCTTCAGCGGTTCATTGAACACTGAAGCTTTCTTT.

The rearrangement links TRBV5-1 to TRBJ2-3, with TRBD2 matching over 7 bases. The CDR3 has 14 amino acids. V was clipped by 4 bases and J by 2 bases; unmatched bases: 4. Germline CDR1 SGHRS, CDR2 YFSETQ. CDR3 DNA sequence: TGCGCCAGCAGCCTGCGGGACTACACAGATACGCAGTATTTT. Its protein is CASSLRDYTDTQYF.

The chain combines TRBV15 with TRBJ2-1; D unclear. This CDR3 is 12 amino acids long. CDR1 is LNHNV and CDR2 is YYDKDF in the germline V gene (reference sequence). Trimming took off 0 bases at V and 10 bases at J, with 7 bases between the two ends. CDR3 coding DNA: TGTGCCACCAGCAGAGAGCGAGTAGAGCAGTTCTTC. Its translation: CATSRERVEQFF.

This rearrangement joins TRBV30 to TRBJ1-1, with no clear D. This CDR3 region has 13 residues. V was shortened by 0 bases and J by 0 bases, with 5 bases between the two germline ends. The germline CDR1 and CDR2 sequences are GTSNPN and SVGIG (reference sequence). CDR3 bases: TGTGCCTGGAGTGTTGACTTGAACACTGAAGCTTTCTTT. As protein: CAWSVDLNTEAFF.

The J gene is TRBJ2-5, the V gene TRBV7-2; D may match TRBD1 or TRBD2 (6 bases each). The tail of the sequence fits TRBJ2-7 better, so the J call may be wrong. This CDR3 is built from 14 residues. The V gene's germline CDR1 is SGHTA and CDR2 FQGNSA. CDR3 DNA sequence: TGTGCCAGCAGCTTAGTGAAAGGGGGGTACGAGCAGTACTTC. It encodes CASSLVKGGYEQYF.

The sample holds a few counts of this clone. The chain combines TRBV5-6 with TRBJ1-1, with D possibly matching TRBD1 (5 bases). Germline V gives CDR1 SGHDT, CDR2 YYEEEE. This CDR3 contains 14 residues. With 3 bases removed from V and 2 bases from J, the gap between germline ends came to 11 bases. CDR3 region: CASSWGRRNTEAFF. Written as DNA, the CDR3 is TGTGCCAGCAGCTGGGGACGGAGAAACACTGAAGCTTTCTTT.

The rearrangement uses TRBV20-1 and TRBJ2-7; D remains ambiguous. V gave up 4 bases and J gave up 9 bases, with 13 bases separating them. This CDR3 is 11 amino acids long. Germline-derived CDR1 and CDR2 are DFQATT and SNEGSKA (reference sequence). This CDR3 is CSANVGLGQYF. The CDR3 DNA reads TGCAGTGCTAATGTTGGCTTGGGGCAGTACTTC.

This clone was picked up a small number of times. CDR3 protein: CASSLTGAKNIQYF. For the CDR3, the DNA is TGCGCCAGCAGTTTGACAGGGGCCAAAAACATTCAGTACTTC. The V call is TRBV5-1, the J call TRBJ2-4; 7 nucleotides match TRBD1. V shed 5 bases and J 1 base; nucleotides not matched to a gene: 3. The CDR3 length is 14 residues. Germline CDR1 is SGHRS and CDR2 is YFSETQ. The full variable domain, in which reference TRBV5-1 and TRBJ2-4 provide the parts outside the CDR3, is KAGVTQTPRYLIKTRGQQVTLSCSPISGHRSVSWYQQTPGQGLQFLFEYFSETQRNKGNFPGRFSGRQFSNSRSEMNVSTLELGDSALYLCASSLTGAKNIQYFGAGTRLSVL.

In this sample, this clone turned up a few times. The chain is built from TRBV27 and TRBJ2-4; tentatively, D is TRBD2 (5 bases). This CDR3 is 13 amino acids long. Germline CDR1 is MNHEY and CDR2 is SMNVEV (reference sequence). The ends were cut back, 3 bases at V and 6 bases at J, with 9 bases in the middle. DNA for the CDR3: TGTGCCAGCAGTTTTAATCGGGGAAACATTCAGTACTTC. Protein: CASSFNRGNIQYF.

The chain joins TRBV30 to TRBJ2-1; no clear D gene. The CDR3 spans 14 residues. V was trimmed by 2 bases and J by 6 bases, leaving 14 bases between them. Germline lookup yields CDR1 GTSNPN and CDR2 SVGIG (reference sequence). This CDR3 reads CAWSPILNGNEQFF. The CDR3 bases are TGTGCCTGGAGTCCCATATTAAACGGCAATGAGCAGTTCTTC.